A single sample gave rise to the 30 T cell receptor beta chains below, sequenced in a study of cytomegalovirus exposure and HLA in healthy donors. PCR amplification relied on 60 Vbeta primers (plus 13 Jbeta primers). Produced via immunoSEQ multiplex PCR; TCRdb's table is partial and in-frame only. The sample yields 150,000 to 200,000 clones, roughly 79% seen once. The sequencing input was PBMCs. These receptors were taken from a man aged 50 to 60 in good health and CMV-seropositive.

The rearrangement links TRBV27 to TRBJ2-5; possibly TRBD1 for D (6 bases). V shed 0 bases and J shed 4 bases, with 21 bases lying between them. Per germline, CDR1 MNHEY and CDR2 SMNVEV (reference sequence). The CDR3 sequence is 18 residues long. CDR3 nucleotide sequence: TGTGCCAGCAGTTTATCAAAGTCTGGGACACCCGGGCGAGAGACCCAGTACTTC. This encodes CASSLSKSGTPGRETQYF.

The gene calls are TRBV29-1 and TRBJ2-1, with D perhaps TRBD1 (6 bases). V lost 6 bases and J 8 bases, leaving 14 bases between the germline ends. Germline V gene data show CDR1 as SQVTM and CDR2 as ANQGSEA. CDR3 length: 12 amino acids. The chain's CDR3 is CSVREGVDEQFF. For the CDR3, the DNA is TGCAGCGTACGTGAGGGGGTGGATGAGCAGTTCTTC.

The rearrangement links TRBV7-2 to TRBJ2-6, with 7 nucleotides matching TRBD2. Germline V gives CDR1 SGHTA, CDR2 FQGNSA. There are 15 residues in the CDR3. V was pared by 5 bases and J by 1 base, with 2 bases of the junction left unmatched. The CDR3 reads CASSGGGSGANVLTF. The CDR3 DNA sequence: TGTGCCAGCAGCGGGGGGGGATCTGGGGCCAACGTCCTGACTTTC.

This clone was seen a handful of times. The chain employs TRBV14 and TRBJ2-5; tentative D call: TRBD2 (5 bases). Trimming removed 2 bases from V and 7 bases from J, with 14 bases in between. Germline lookup yields CDR1 SGHDN and CDR2 FVKESK. This CDR3 comprises 14 residues. In nucleotides, the CDR3 is TGTGCCAGCAGCCAATTGATTCTAGGAGGGACCCAGTACTTC. Translated: CASSQLILGGTQYF.

The chain is built from TRBV7-9 and TRBJ1-4, with D unclear. Trimming took off 1 base at V and 7 bases at J, with 7 bases between the two ends. From germline, CDR1 is SEHNR and CDR2 FQNEAQ (reference sequence). There are 13 residues in the CDR3. The CDR3 loop is CASSLGPGEKLFF. Here the CDR3 DNA reads TGTGCCAGCAGCTTAGGCCCGGGTGAAAAACTGTTTTTT.

The chain carries TRBV7-9 and TRBJ1-2, with D maybe TRBD1 (5 bases). The CDR3 runs 14 residues. The germline CDR1 and CDR2 sequences are SEHNR and FQNEAQ (reference sequence). Trimming stripped 1 base from V and 8 bases from J, with 14 bases between. CDR3 loop: CASSLGGGSSGYTF. For the CDR3, the DNA is TGTGCCAGCAGCTTAGGGGGGGGATCGTCCGGCTACACCTTC. The entire variable domain, with the rest obtained from reference TRBV7-9 and TRBJ1-2, is as follows: DTGVSQNPRHKITKRGQNVTFRCDPISEHNRLYWYRQTLGQGPEFLTYFQNEAQLEKSRLLSDRFSAERPKGSFSTLEIQRTEQGDSAMYLCASSLGGGSSGYTFGSGTRLTVV.

The table lists this clone with a few counts. The chain links TRBV6-6 to TRBJ1-1; D gene uncertain. Germline V gene sequence: CDR1 MNHNY, CDR2 SVGAGI (reference sequence). Trimming cost V 4 bases and J 7 bases, with 7 bases left between them. The CDR3 runs 11 residues. For the CDR3, the DNA is TGTGCCAGCAGTTGGCGGCTTGAAGCTTTCTTT. As protein: CASSWRLEAFF.

The V and J genes are TRBV9 and TRBJ2-3, with 11 bases aligning to TRBD2. CDR3 length equals 18 residues. V shed 6 bases, J shed 3 bases, and the junction held 15 bases outside the gene matches. The germline V gene encodes CDR1 SGDLS and CDR2 YYNGEE. The CDR3 spells CASTRLAGTYEATDTQYF. Written as DNA, the CDR3 is TGTGCCAGCACCAGACTAGCGGGGACTTACGAGGCGACAGATACGCAGTATTTT.

The genes are TRBV28 and TRBJ1-4; 9 bases are a match to TRBD1. Germline CDR1 is MDHEN and CDR2 is SYDVKM. The CDR3 sequence is 15 residues long. The J segment lost 8 bases and the V segment lost 2 bases, leaving 6 bases of the junction unmatched. CDR3 residues: CASSLEGQGLEKLFF. The CDR3 nucleotides are TGTGCCAGCAGTTTAGAGGGACAGGGCTTAGAAAAACTGTTTTTT.

The rearrangement uses TRBV16 and TRBJ1-2; no firm D call. The CDR3 sequence is 14 residues long. Germline loops: CDR1 KGHSY, CDR2 FQNENV. With 1 base removed from V and 0 bases from J, the gap between germline ends came to 6 bases. This chain's CDR3 is CASSQLAANYGYTF. CDR3 DNA: TGTGCCAGCAGCCAATTGGCCGCTAACTATGGCTACACCTTC.

The J gene is TRBJ2-1, the V gene TRBV18, with TRBD2 as a possible D gene (6 bases). The germline V gene encodes CDR1 KGHSH and CDR2 LQKENI. CDR3 length: 12 residues. The V end lost 10 bases, the J end lost 4 bases, and 11 bases lay between the germline ends. The CDR3 DNA sequence: TGTGCCACCGGGGGAGGATACAATGAGCAGTTCTTC. Its translation is CATGGGYNEQFF. Based on the CDR3 plus reference TRBV18 and TRBJ2-1, the full variable domain is NAGVMQNPRHLVRRRGQEARLRCSPMKGHSHVYWYRQLPEEGLKFMVYLQKENIIDESGMPKERFSAEFPKEGPSILRIQQVVRGDSAAYFCATGGGYNEQFFGPGTRLTVL.

DNA of the CDR3: TGTGCCAGCAGCGTAGGTGGACAGGGGGGAGTTACGCAGTATTTT. This translates into CASSVGGQGGVTQYF. The chain has TRBV9 and TRBJ2-3; 10 nucleotides match TRBD1. Trimming at V came to 0 bases and at J to 8 bases, leaving 6 bases not matched to a gene. CDR1 SGDLS and CDR2 YYNGEE come from the germline V gene. This CDR3 contains 15 residues.

The rearrangement links TRBV6-4 to TRBJ2-1; a possible D gene is TRBD2 (6 bases). The length of the CDR3 is 14 residues. Germline assignment: CDR1 MRHNA and CDR2 SNTAGT. V lost 4 bases and J lost 5, with 12 bases in between. The CDR3 coding sequence is TGTGCCAGCAGTGTCTCCGGGAGCAACAATGAGCAGTTCTTC. It specifies CASSVSGSNNEQFF.

The chain combines TRBV5-4 with TRBJ2-2; TRBD1 is a possible D gene (5 bases). V lost 0 bases, J lost 2 bases, and 8 bases lay in between. The CDR3 runs 15 residues. Germline V lookup: CDR1 SGHNT, CDR2 YYREEE (reference sequence). The CDR3 here is CASSLGQPNTGELFF. CDR3 DNA: TGTGCCAGCAGCTTGGGACAGCCAAACACCGGGGAGCTGTTTTTT. The whole variable domain, remainder taken from reference TRBV5-4 and TRBJ2-2, is ETGVTQSPTHLIKTRGQQVTLRCSSQSGHNTVSWYQQALGQGPQFIFQYYREEENGRGNFPPRFSGLQFPNYSSELNVNALELDDSALYLCASSLGQPNTGELFFGEGSRLTVL.

The gene calls are TRBV9 and TRBJ2-3, with 8 bases fitting TRBD2. The CDR3 loop spans 14 amino acids. Germline CDR1 and CDR2: SGDLS and YYNGEE. V shed 4 bases and J 6 bases; nucleotides not matched to a gene: 7. The DNA for the CDR3 is TGTGCCAGCAGCCTCGGGAGGGGCCGCGATACGCAGTATTTT. Translating gives CASSLGRGRDTQYF. The variable domain in full, completed from reference TRBV9 and TRBJ2-3, reads DSGVTQTPKHLITATGQRVTLRCSPRSGDLSVYWYQQSLDQGLQFLIQYYNGEERAKGNILERFSAQQFPDLHSELNLSSLELGDSALYFCASSLGRGRDTQYFGPGTRLTVL.

The V call is TRBV13, the J call TRBJ2-3; the match to TRBD2 covers 10 bases. The CDR3 consists of 16 residues. The junction had 7 bases not matched to a gene; V was cut back by 5 bases and J by 2 bases. Germline V gene data show CDR1 as PRHDT and CDR2 as FYEKMQ (reference sequence). Here the CDR3 DNA reads TGTGCCAGCAGCCCCAGGACTAGCGGTCCCACAGATACGCAGTATTTT. It specifies CASSPRTSGPTDTQYF.

A few counts support this clone. The chain is built from TRBV6-1 and TRBJ2-1, with 9 bases matching TRBD1. The V gene's germline CDR1 is MNHNS and CDR2 SASEGT. The CDR3 is 15 residues long. The J segment lost 5 bases and the V segment lost 5 bases, leaving 7 bases of the junction unmatched. The CDR3 sequence: CASSRPGTGNNEQFF. The CDR3 bases are TGTGCCAGCAGTCGCCCCGGGACAGGGAACAATGAGCAGTTCTTC.

In its sample, this clone was seen a few times. V gene TRBV4-3 combines with J gene TRBJ1-1, with TRBD1 as a possible D gene (5 bases). Germline lookup yields CDR1 LGHNA and CDR2 YSLEER. The CDR3 loop spans 16 amino acids. The V end lost 0 bases, the J end lost 4 bases, and 15 bases lay between the germline ends. The CDR3 loop reads CASSQELWGRGTEAFF. The CDR3 DNA reads as TGCGCCAGCAGCCAAGAACTTTGGGGCCGCGGCACTGAAGCTTTCTTT.

About this clone itself: Germline is not matched at one junction end, which may reflect a read error. This sequence joins TRBV6-5 and TRBJ2-2, with D hard to call. The V gene's germline CDR1 is MNHEY and CDR2 SVGAGI. The CDR3 totals 12 residues. CDR3 sequence reads: CASMRNAGELFF. The CDR3 nucleotides read TGTGCCAGCATGAGGAACGCCGGGGAGCTGTTTTTT.

The gene calls are TRBV6-1 and TRBJ1-5; no reliable D call. The CDR3 runs to 15 residues. The V and J ends lost 6 bases and 1 base respectively, with 13 bases between them. Germline-derived CDR1 and CDR2 are MNHNS and SASEGT. The CDR3 region is CASSDFGGSNQPQHF. CDR3 DNA: TGTGCCAGCAGCGACTTTGGTGGGAGCAATCAGCCCCAGCATTTT.

The genes are TRBV13 and TRBJ2-1, with no clear D. The germline V gene has CDR1 PRHDT and CDR2 FYEKMQ (reference sequence). The CDR3 sequence is 12 residues long. Trimming removed 4 bases at V and 12 bases at J, with 13 bases between. The CDR3 nucleotides read TGTGCCAGCAGCTCTAACCGGGTTGGGCAGTTCTTC. Amino acid sequence: CASSSNRVGQFF.

The rearrangement joins TRBV6-5 to TRBJ2-2; TRBD2 matches 7 bases. This CDR3 is 13 amino acids long. CDR1 MNHEY and CDR2 SVGAGI come from the germline V gene. Germline trimming cut 5 bases from V and 7 bases from J; bases unmatched to any gene: 4. CDR3 sequence (DNA): TGTGCCAGCAGTCCGGGGGGAGGCGGGGAGCTGTTTTTT. This translates into CASSPGGGGELFF.

The J gene is TRBJ2-6, the V gene TRBV5-5, with D perhaps TRBD2 (6 bases). Germline-derived CDR1 and CDR2 are SGHKS and YYEKEE (reference sequence). V lost 4 bases to trimming and J lost 2 bases, with 13 bases between them. This CDR3 is built from 16 residues. The CDR3 DNA reads TGTGCCAGCAGCCGCCCCCGGGGGACTGGGGCCAACGTCCTGACTTTC. This gives the protein CASSRPRGTGANVLTF.

J is TRBJ2-3 and V is TRBV5-1; 11 bases are a match to TRBD1. From germline, CDR1 is SGHRS and CDR2 YFSETQ. V trimming: 4 bases; J trimming: 2 bases; junction bases outside the gene matches: 6. The CDR3 runs 16 residues. CDR3: CASSIGQGAFTDTQYF. The DNA for the CDR3 is TGCGCCAGCAGCATCGGACAGGGGGCGTTCACAGATACGCAGTATTTT.

V gene TRBV6-6 combines with J gene TRBJ1-1; D perhaps matches TRBD1 (5 bases). This CDR3 is 14 amino acids long. The germline V and J ends were trimmed by 5 bases and 2 bases, with 12 bases remaining between them. Germline CDR1 and CDR2: MNHNY and SVGAGI (reference sequence). The DNA for the CDR3 is TGTGCCAGCAGTCCGACAGATCTTAACACTGAAGCTTTCTTT. Translating it yields CASSPTDLNTEAFF.

This clone was recorded once. The gene calls are TRBV5-1 and TRBJ1-3, with 8 bases lining up with TRBD1. Looked up from germline, CDR1 is SGHRS and CDR2 is YFSETQ. Unmatched junction bases numbered 6, after V lost 4 bases and J lost 0 bases. This CDR3 comprises 16 residues. CDR3 amino acids: CASSERQGNSGNTIYF. CDR3 nucleotide sequence: TGCGCCAGCAGCGAGAGACAGGGGAACTCTGGAAACACCATATATTTT.

The chain joins TRBV6-5 to TRBJ2-1, with 8 bases matching TRBD1. CDR3 length: 15 amino acids. Germline V lookup: CDR1 MNHEY, CDR2 SVGAGI. V lost 7 bases to trimming and J lost 0 bases; unmatched junction nucleotides: 5. Here the CDR3 DNA reads TGTGCCAGCAAAGGACAGGGTTCCTCCTACAATGAGCAGTTCTTC. It is translated as CASKGQGSSYNEQFF.

The genes are TRBV5-1 and TRBJ2-1; 8 positions agree with TRBD1. Trimming cost V 0 bases and J 8 bases; bases outside gene matches: 10. CDR3 length: 16 amino acids. Germline V gene data show CDR1 as SGHRS and CDR2 as YFSETQ. In DNA, the CDR3 is TGCGCCAGCAGCTTGGAAAACCAGGGGGCTCATGATGAGCAGTTCTTC. It specifies CASSLENQGAHDEQFF.

V gene TRBV25-1 combines with J gene TRBJ2-1; 7 bases are shared with TRBD1. The CDR3 length is 15 residues. Germline V gives CDR1 MGHDK, CDR2 SYGVNS. J lost 3 bases, V lost 5 bases, and 7 bases had no gene match. DNA of the CDR3: TGTGCCAGCAGTACTGTTGACAGGGACTACAATGAGCAGTTCTTC. Translating it yields CASSTVDRDYNEQFF.

This sequence joins TRBV18 and TRBJ2-3, with a possible D match to TRBD2 (6 bases). V lost 3 bases and J lost 0, with 10 bases in between. The CDR3 is made up of 15 amino acids. Per the germline V gene, CDR1 is KGHSH and CDR2 is LQKENI. The CDR3 spells CASSPRGRSTDTQYF. CDR3 nucleotide sequence: TGTGCCAGCTCACCGCGGGGACGAAGCACAGATACGCAGTATTTT.